This record covers a single T cell receptor (beta chain). Germline V CDR1 and CDR2: SGHKS, YYEKEE (reference sequence). V lost 0 bases and J lost 0, with 10 bases in between. The CDR3 consists of 16 residues. The data derive from a study of blood T cell repertoires in COVID-19. Study summary: T cells, B-cell-depleted T cells, or PBMCs provided the cDNA or gDNA that served as material.

Study processing details: Amplification of reference gene primers provided the estimated nucleated cell counts. This table comes from immunoSEQ multiplex PCR, and its TCRdb copy is limited to in-frame clones, with some not included. V and J calls and clone size follow that table, whereas D and trimming were derived from the DNA. The sample lists 490,000 or so clones, less than 90% occurring once. This TCR was recovered from a woman aged 55-69 years who had recovered from COVID-19. The chain uses TRBV5-5 and TRBJ1-3; the D is unclear. Specimen: PBMCs or T cells enriched from blood (not recorded which). Here the CDR3 DNA reads TGTGCCAGCAGCTTGGGGCACCGTATCTCTGGAAACACCATATATTTT. This encodes CASSLGHRISGNTIYF.